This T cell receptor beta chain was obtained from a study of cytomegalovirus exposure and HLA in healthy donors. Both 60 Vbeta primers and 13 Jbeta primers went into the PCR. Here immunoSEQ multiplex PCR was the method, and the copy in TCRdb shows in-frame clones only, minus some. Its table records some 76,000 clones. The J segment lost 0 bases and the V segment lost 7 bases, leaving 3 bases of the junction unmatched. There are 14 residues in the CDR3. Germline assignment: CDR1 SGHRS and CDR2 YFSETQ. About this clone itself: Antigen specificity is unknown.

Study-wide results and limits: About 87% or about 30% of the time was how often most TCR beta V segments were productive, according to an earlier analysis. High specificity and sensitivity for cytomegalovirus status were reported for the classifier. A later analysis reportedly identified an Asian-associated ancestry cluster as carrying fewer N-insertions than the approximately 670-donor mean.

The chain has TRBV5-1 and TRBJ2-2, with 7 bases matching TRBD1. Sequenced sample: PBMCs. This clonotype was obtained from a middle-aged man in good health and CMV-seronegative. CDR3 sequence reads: CASEGTANTGELFF. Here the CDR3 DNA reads TGCGCCAGCGAAGGGACAGCGAACACCGGGGAGCTGTTTTTT.